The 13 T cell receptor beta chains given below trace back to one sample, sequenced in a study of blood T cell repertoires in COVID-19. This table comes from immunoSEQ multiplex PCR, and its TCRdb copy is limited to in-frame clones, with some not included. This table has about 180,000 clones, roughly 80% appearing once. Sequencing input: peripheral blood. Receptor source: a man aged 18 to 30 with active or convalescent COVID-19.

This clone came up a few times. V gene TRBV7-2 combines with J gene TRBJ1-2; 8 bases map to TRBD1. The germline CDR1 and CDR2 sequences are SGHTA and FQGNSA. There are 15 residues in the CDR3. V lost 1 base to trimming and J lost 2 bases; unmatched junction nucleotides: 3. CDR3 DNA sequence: TGTGCCAGCAGCTTAGGACAGGGGCGCAACTATGGCTACACCTTC. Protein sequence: CASSLGQGRNYGYTF.

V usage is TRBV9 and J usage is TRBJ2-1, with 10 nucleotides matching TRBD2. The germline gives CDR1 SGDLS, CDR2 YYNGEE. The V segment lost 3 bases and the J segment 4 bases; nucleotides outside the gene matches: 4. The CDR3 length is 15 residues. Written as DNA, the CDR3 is TGTGCCAGCAGCGCGGGACTAGCGTTTTACAATGAGCAGTTCTTC. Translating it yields CASSAGLAFYNEQFF.

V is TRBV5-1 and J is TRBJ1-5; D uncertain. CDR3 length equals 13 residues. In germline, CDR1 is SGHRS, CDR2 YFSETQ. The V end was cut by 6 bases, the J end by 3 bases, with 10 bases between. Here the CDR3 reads CASNGGPNQPQHF. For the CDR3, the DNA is TGCGCCAGCAATGGAGGGCCCAATCAGCCCCAGCATTTT.

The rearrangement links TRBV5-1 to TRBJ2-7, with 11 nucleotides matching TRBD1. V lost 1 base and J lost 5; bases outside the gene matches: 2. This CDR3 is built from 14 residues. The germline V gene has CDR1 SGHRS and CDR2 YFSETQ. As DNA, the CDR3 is TGCGCCAGCAGCTTGTCGGGACAGGGGGACGAGCAGTACTTC. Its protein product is CASSLSGQGDEQYF.

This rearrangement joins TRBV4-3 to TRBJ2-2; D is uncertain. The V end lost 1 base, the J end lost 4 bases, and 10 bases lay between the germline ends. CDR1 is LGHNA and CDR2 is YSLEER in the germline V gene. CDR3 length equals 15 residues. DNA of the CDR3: TGCGCCAGCAGCCAAGCTTACAAAAGCACCGGGGAGCTGTTTTTT. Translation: CASSQAYKSTGELFF.

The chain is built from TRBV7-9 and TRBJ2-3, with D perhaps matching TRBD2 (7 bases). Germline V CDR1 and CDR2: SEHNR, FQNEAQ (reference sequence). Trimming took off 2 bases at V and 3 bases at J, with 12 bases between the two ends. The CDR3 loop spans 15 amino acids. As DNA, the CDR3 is TGTGCCAGCAGCTTACGGGGGGCAAGGACAGATACGCAGTATTTT. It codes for CASSLRGARTDTQYF.

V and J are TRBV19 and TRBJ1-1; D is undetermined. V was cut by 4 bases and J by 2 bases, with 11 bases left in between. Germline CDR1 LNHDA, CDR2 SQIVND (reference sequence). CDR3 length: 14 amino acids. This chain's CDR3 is CASSTGPLNTEAFF. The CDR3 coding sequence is TGTGCCAGTAGTACTGGGCCCCTTAACACTGAAGCTTTCTTT.

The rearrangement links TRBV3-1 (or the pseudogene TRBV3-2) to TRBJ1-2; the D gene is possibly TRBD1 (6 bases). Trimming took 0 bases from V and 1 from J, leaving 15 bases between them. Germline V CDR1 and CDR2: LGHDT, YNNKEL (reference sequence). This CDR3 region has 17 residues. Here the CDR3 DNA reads TGTGCCAGCAGCCAAGAAAGGGGGACGGGGATTAACTATGGCTACACCTTC. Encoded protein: CASSQERGTGINYGYTF.

CDR3 in DNA: TGTGCCAGCAGCCCCTTATTGGGACTAGCGGGGGGGCCACAGTACTTC. Translating it yields CASSPLLGLAGGPQYF. This chain uses TRBV3-1 (or the pseudogene TRBV3-2) with TRBJ2-7, with TRBD2 matching 16 bases. The CDR3 consists of 16 residues. Germline-derived CDR1 and CDR2 are LGHDT and YNNKEL (reference sequence). Trimming took 4 bases from V and 10 from J; bases not matched to a gene: 10.

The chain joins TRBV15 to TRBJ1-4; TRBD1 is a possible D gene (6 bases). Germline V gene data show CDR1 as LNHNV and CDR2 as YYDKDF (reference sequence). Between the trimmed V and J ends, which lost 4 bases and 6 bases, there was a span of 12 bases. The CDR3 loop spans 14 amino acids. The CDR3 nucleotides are TGTGCCACCAGCAACGGGACACTGGATGAAAAACTGTTTTTT. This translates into CATSNGTLDEKLFF.

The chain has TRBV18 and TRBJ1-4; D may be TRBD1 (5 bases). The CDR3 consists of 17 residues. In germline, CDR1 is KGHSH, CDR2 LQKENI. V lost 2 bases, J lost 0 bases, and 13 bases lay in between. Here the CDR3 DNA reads TGTGCCAGCTCACCAAAGGGGAAAGTAGCAACTAATGAAAAACTGTTTTTT. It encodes CASSPKGKVATNEKLFF.

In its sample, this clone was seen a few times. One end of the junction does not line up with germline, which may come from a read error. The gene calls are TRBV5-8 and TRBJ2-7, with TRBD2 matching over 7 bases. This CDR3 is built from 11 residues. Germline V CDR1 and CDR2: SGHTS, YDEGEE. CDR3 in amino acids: CTGGGSYEQYF. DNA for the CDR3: TGCACTGGCGGGGGCTCCTACGAGCAGTACTTC.

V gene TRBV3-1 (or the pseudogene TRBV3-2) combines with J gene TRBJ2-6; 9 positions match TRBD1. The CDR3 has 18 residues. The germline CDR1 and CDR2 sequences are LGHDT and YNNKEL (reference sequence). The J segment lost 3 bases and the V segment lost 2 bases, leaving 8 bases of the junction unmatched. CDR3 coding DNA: TGTGCCAGCAGCCAACTATCGGGACAGGGCGATGGGGCCAACGTCCTGACTTTC. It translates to CASSQLSGQGDGANVLTF.